This TCR beta chain was identified during a study of cytomegalovirus exposure and HLA in healthy donors. Use of 60 Vbeta and 13 Jbeta primers characterized the PCR. The method was immunoSEQ multiplex PCR; TCRdb's version includes in-frame clones alone and lacks a portion of them. The repertoire holds roughly 160,000 clones, around 81% seen once, with approximately 13% in the top ten. The CDR3 covers 15 residues. Germline V gene lookup returns CDR1 SGHVS and CDR2 FQNEAQ. After removal of 1 base from V and 3 bases from J, the junction contained 6 bases not matched to a gene. The chain joins TRBV7-8 to TRBJ2-7; 7 bases match TRBD2. This sequence was found in a woman in her fifties or sixties in good health and CMV-seronegative. The specimen sequenced was PBMCs. CDR3: CASSLGGSGLYEQYF. The CDR3 nucleotides read TGTGCCAGCAGCTTAGGAGGTAGCGGGCTCTACGAGCAGTACTTC.